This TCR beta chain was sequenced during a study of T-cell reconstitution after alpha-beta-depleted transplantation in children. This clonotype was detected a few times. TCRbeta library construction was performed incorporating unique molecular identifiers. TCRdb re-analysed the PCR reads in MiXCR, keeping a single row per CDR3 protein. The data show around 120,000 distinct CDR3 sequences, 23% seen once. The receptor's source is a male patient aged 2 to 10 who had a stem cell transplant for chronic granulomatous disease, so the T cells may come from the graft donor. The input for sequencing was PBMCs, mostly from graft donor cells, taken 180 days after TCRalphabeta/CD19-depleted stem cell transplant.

The CDR3 spells CASSYPGQGEAFF. CDR3 nucleotide sequence: TGTGCCAGCAGTTACCCCGGACAGGGGGAAGCTTTCTTT. V gene TRBV6-6 combines with J gene TRBJ1-1; 9 bases are shared with TRBD1. After removal of 2 bases from V and 8 bases from J, the junction contained 3 bases not matched to a gene. Germline-derived CDR1 and CDR2 are MNHNY and SVGAGI (reference sequence). This CDR3 has 13 residues.